This T cell receptor beta chain was identified during a study of blood T cell repertoires in COVID-19. Recovery meant two consecutive negative NP/OP PCR tests, professional clearance, or resolved symptoms. Germline assignment: CDR1 MNHNY and CDR2 SVGAGI (reference sequence). With V trimmed by 5 bases and J by 4 bases, 11 bases remained unmatched. The CDR3 spans 17 residues. TCRdb's table, derived via immunoSEQ multiplex PCR, lists solely in-frame clones and lacks some. The table has about 290,000 clones, 89% seen once. The receptor's source is a woman aged 40 to 50 who had recovered from COVID-19. The chain employs TRBV6-6 and TRBJ1-1; 12 nucleotides agree with TRBD1. The sequenced sample was PBMCs or T cells enriched from blood (not recorded which). CDR3 DNA: TGTGCCAGCAGTCAACATCCGGGACAGGGGGCGAGCACTGAAGCTTTCTTT. Residues: CASSQHPGQGASTEAFF.